The clone carrying this T cell receptor beta chain was seen a handful of times. Its matching antigen is unknown. Primers included in the PCR were 60 Vbeta and 13 Jbeta primers. Libraries were prepared by immunoSEQ multiplex PCR; TCRdb keeps only in-frame clonotypes and omits some of them. The sample lists more than 150,000 clones; 81% were seen once. The data originate from a study of cytomegalovirus exposure and HLA in healthy donors. Study-level information: An analysis done earlier identified some 120 million unique TCR beta sequences from roughly 190 million T cells.

The CDR3 consists of 16 residues. Trimming cost V 1 base and J 5 bases; bases outside gene matches: 7. The V gene's germline CDR1 is LGHNA and CDR2 YNFKEQ. Regarding the study as a whole: An analysis that came later showed most CMV-associated TCR beta chains appearing HLA-restricted.

This TCR derives from a man aged 50-59 years in good health and CMV-seropositive. The sequenced material came from PBMCs. The chain uses TRBV4-2 and TRBJ2-7; TRBD1 aligns across 11 bases. In DNA form, the CDR3 reads TGTGCCAGCAGCCAAGTTGGGGACAGGGGGAGGAACGAGCAGTACTTC. Its translation: CASSQVGDRGRNEQYF.